The following is a T cell receptor (beta chain) sequence with its context. The antigen is unknown. The data were obtained in a study of cytomegalovirus exposure and HLA in healthy donors. The study's findings and limits: V segments that were indistinguishable, TRBV6-2 and TRBV6-3 among them, were omitted from analysis. Available immune exposure information covered CMV serostatus only. The study recorded 160 or so TCR beta chains that were cytomegalovirus-associated.

The PCR made use of 60 Vbeta and 13 Jbeta primers. Produced via immunoSEQ multiplex PCR; TCRdb's table is partial and in-frame only. The data hold approximately 130,000 clones, with roughly 88% observed a single time. Germline loops: CDR1 SGHVS, CDR2 FNYEAQ. This CDR3 comprises 14 residues. V lost 6 bases, J lost 4 bases, and 5 bases stayed unmatched. The gene calls are TRBV7-6 and TRBJ2-2; 7 bases match TRBD2. Sequences were obtained from PBMCs. This TCR was recovered from a boy aged 5-17 years in good health and CMV-seronegative. CDR3 amino acids: CASRGGASTGELFF. For the CDR3, the DNA is TGTGCCAGCAGGGGAGGGGCGAGCACCGGGGAGCTGTTTTTT. The full variable domain, its missing parts supplied by reference TRBV7-6 and TRBJ2-2, is GAGVSQSPRYKVTKRGQDVALRCDPISGHVSLYWYRQALGQGPEFLTYFNYEAQQDKSGLPNDRFSAERPEGSISTLTIQRTEQRDSAMYRCASRGGASTGELFFGEGSRLTVL.